One and the same sample provided the 19 T cell receptor beta chains below, sequenced in a study of graft-versus-host responses after intestinal transplantation. Method: immunoSEQ multiplex PCR; TCRdb's copy keeps in-frame clones and lacks some. The sample includes approximately 6,900 clones, just under 25% seen only once; the top ten take roughly 4%. The sequencing used alloreactive CD4+ T cells from a mixed lymphocyte reaction culture, collected before transplantation. Subset in this sample: CFSE-low proliferating T cells sorted from approximately 6-day pre-transplant mixed lymphocyte reaction (GvH or HvG direction). The receptor source for this set is a human patient who was an organ donor for intestinal transplantation.

This clone is medium-sized within its sample. The chain combines TRBV18 with TRBJ2-2, with D unclear. Germline assignment: CDR1 KGHSH and CDR2 LQKENI. The ends were cut back, 3 bases at V and 6 bases at J, with 8 bases in the middle. The CDR3 is made up of 13 amino acids. The CDR3 nucleotides read TGTGCCAGCTCACCCACCGGAGCCGGGGAGCTGTTTTTT. It codes for CASSPTGAGELFF.

V gene TRBV5-1 combines with J gene TRBJ2-5; D possibly matches TRBD1 or TRBD2 (5 bases each). The V end was cut by 2 bases, the J end by 1 base, with 9 bases between. The CDR3 consists of 14 residues. CDR1 is SGHRS, CDR2 YFSETQ, per germline. Here the CDR3 reads CASSFWGSQETQYF. CDR3 DNA sequence: TGCGCCAGCAGCTTTTGGGGGAGCCAAGAGACCCAGTACTTC.

This clone was detected a few times. The junction departs from germline at one end; a sequencing error may be responsible. The chain employs TRBV5-1 and TRBJ2-1; 9 bases map to TRBD2. This CDR3 has 15 amino acids. CDR1 is SGHRS and CDR2 is YFSETQ in the germline V gene. This chain's CDR3 is CARSVAGGGRNEQFF. The CDR3 DNA reads as TGCGCCCGCAGCGTGGCGGGAGGGGGGAGGAATGAGCAGTTCTTC.

This chain joins TRBV30 and TRBJ2-1, with TRBD1 matching over 7 bases. Germline values: CDR1 GTSNPN, CDR2 SVGIG (reference sequence). This CDR3 is 13 amino acids long. The CDR3 DNA sequence: TGTGCGGTTAGACAGGGACCCTACAATGAGCAGTTCTTC. Its protein product is CAVRQGPYNEQFF.

This clone appeared a few times. The chain carries TRBV4-1 and TRBJ1-2; possibly TRBD1 for D (6 bases). The CDR3 totals 14 residues. Germline V lookup: CDR1 MGHRA, CDR2 YSYEKL. Trimming stripped 1 base from V and 5 bases from J, with 11 bases between. The DNA of the CDR3 is TGCGCCAGCAGCCAAGTAGTCAGGGGTTATGGCTACACCTTC. Its protein product is CASSQVVRGYGYTF.

The CDR3 sequence is CASSPWRDRVFYEQYF. DNA of the CDR3: TGTGCCAGCTCACCATGGCGGGACAGGGTATTCTACGAGCAGTACTTC. V usage is TRBV18 and J usage is TRBJ2-7, with 9 positions matching TRBD1. There are 16 residues in the CDR3. With 2 bases clipped from V and 3 bases from J, the junction kept 8 bases outside the gene matches. Per germline, CDR1 KGHSH and CDR2 LQKENI.

This clone was found a few times. This chain connects TRBV15 to TRBJ2-3, with 8 bases identical to TRBD2. This CDR3 region has 17 residues. V dropped 2 bases and J dropped 2; count of bases not matched to a gene: 9. The germline V gene has CDR1 LNHNV and CDR2 YYDKDF (reference sequence). CDR3 sequence reads: CATSRRYREGTTDTQYF. The CDR3 DNA follows: TGTGCCACCAGCAGACGCTACCGGGAGGGAACCACAGATACGCAGTATTTT.

This clone has ten or more counts. This chain links TRBV6-1 with TRBJ2-7; D is ambiguous. The V gene lost 7 bases and the J gene lost 5 bases, with 9 bases spanning the gap. This CDR3 has 11 amino acids. Per germline, CDR1 MNHNS and CDR2 SASEGT. CDR3: CASTVRDEQYF. The CDR3 nucleotides are TGTGCCAGCACTGTAAGGGACGAGCAGTACTTC.

This clone showed up just a few times. This chain links TRBV6-1 with TRBJ2-1; a weak D match, TRBD2 (6 bases). This CDR3 is built from 12 residues. V was pared by 8 bases and J by 10 bases, with 15 bases between. The germline V gene encodes CDR1 MNHNS and CDR2 SASEGT. The CDR3 coding sequence is TGTGCCAGCTGGAGGGCCCCCCACGAGCAGTTCTTC. Its protein product is CASWRAPHEQFF.

This clone has only a few counts. This chain joins TRBV27 and TRBJ2-3; the D call may be TRBD1 or TRBD2 (5 bases each). Trimming removed 7 bases at V and 3 bases at J, with 20 bases between. This CDR3 has 16 residues. In germline, CDR1 is MNHEY, CDR2 SMNVEV (reference sequence). CDR3 region: CASTLHGTLGTDTQYF. The CDR3 nucleotides read TGTGCCAGCACCCTACACGGGACCCTGGGGACAGATACGCAGTATTTT.

Of note for this clone: Possible read error: a much larger clone is one base away. V and J are TRBV6-9 and TRBJ1-2; D unresolved. This CDR3 is built from 12 residues. Looked up from germline, CDR1 is MNHGY and CDR2 is SVAAGI. Trimming left V 5 bases short and J 5 bases short, with 9 bases between. CDR3 in DNA: TGTGCCAGCAGTGACCCACGTTATGGCTACACCTTC. This sequence encodes CASSDPRYGYTF.

By its share, this clone is medium-sized (0.01 to 0.1%). The rearrangement joins TRBV9 to TRBJ2-7, with D possibly being TRBD2 (6 bases). This CDR3 has 15 amino acids. Germline lookup yields CDR1 SGDLS and CDR2 YYNGEE. V dropped 4 bases and J dropped 7 bases, with 21 bases sitting between them. CDR3 nucleotide sequence: TGTGCCAGCAGCCCGGGCGGGACCGCCGCTACGGAGCAGTACTTC. Encoded protein: CASSPGGTAATEQYF.

This clone showed up just a few times. The V and J genes are TRBV11-3 and TRBJ2-5; 8 bases fit TRBD2. Trimming at V came to 3 bases and at J to 5 bases, leaving 5 bases not matched to a gene. This CDR3 comprises 14 residues. The germline gives CDR1 SGHNT, CDR2 YENEEA. The CDR3 protein is CASSFGLAMETQYF. CDR3 DNA sequence: TGTGCCAGCAGCTTCGGACTAGCTATGGAGACCCAGTACTTC. The entire variable domain, with the rest obtained from reference TRBV11-3 and TRBJ2-5, is as follows: EAGVVQSPRYKIIEKKQPVAFWCNPISGHNTLYWYLQNLGQGPELLIRYENEEAVDDSQLPKDRFSAERLKGVDSTLKIQPAELGDSAVYLCASSFGLAMETQYFGPGTRLLVL.

This clone was seen a few times. The junction does not match germline at one end; this may be a read error. This sample includes further DNA sequences coding for the same CDR3. CDR3 region: CASSQEAVRDTGELFF. CDR3 DNA: TGTGCCAGCAGCCAAGAGGCGGTCCGGGACACCGGGGAGCTGTTTTTT. The chain combines TRBV4-1 with TRBJ2-2; D uncertain. CDR1 is MGHRA, CDR2 YSYEKL, per germline. The CDR3 totals 16 residues.

The genes are TRBV18 and TRBJ1-3, with D perhaps TRBD1 (5 bases). Per germline, CDR1 KGHSH and CDR2 LQKENI. V lost 2 bases and J 4 bases, leaving 12 bases between the germline ends. This CDR3 region has 15 residues. CDR3 coding DNA: TGTGCCAGCTCACCAACCAGGGCAGCCGGAAACACCATATATTTT. It encodes CASSPTRAAGNTIYF. Variable domain in full (rest from reference TRBV18 and TRBJ1-3): NAGVMQNPRHLVRRRGQEARLRCSPMKGHSHVYWYRQLPEEGLKFMVYLQKENIIDESGMPKERFSAEFPKEGPSILRIQQVVRGDSAAYFCASSPTRAAGNTIYFGEGSWLTVV.

Remarks on this clone: A clone one base away is much larger, so this may be a read error. The chain is built from TRBV29-1 and TRBJ1-1; 9 bases line up with TRBD1. V lost 4 bases and J lost 4; bases outside the gene matches: 10. The CDR3 sequence is 15 residues long. From germline, CDR1 is SQVTM and CDR2 ANQGSEA. The DNA for the CDR3 is TGCAGCGTTGGCCCCTTGTTGGACAGGGGCACTGAAGCTTTCTTT. Residues: CSVGPLLDRGTEAFF.

This clone showed up just a few times. The chain is built from TRBV6-5 and TRBJ2-2; D is unclear. There are 12 residues in the CDR3. Germline CDR1 is MNHEY and CDR2 is SVGAGI. Trimming removed 5 bases from V and 5 bases from J, with 6 bases in between. The CDR3 nucleotides read TGTGCCAGCAGTCAAAGAACCGGGGAGCTGTTTTTT. As protein: CASSQRTGELFF.

The V and J genes are TRBV5-1 and TRBJ1-5, with D uncertain. V was trimmed by 4 bases and J by 4 bases, leaving 0 bases between them. CDR1 is SGHRS and CDR2 is YFSETQ in the germline V gene. This CDR3 has 10 amino acids. In DNA, the CDR3 is TGCGCCAGCAGCAATCAGCCCCAGCATTTT. As protein: CASSNQPQHF.

As for this clone: This is likely an artifact of a read error, given a far larger clone one base away. Other DNA sequences of this sample code for an identical CDR3. This sequence joins TRBV30 and TRBJ1-1; 7 nucleotides agree with TRBD1. Germline-derived CDR1 and CDR2 are GTSNPN and SVGIG (reference sequence). CDR3 size: 13 residues. The CDR3 loop is CAWSVTGRTEAFF. In DNA form, the CDR3 reads TGTGCCTGGAGTGTGACAGGGCGGACTGAAGCCTTCTTT.